The 8 T cell receptor beta chains below come from one sample, sequenced in a study of CD8+ T cells in alopecia areata. cDNA prepared by RNA extraction and subsequent reverse transcription served as the template for sequencing. The protocol was immunoSEQ multiplex PCR, while the TCRdb copy is restricted to in-frame clones and leaves out a portion. This repertoire holds around 300,000 clones, and none appear only once. The pooled cutaneous lymph node cells were sorted using several markers (CD4, CD8alpha, NKG2D, NKG2ACE and others). Input material: CD4+ T cells sorted from a lymph node. The source of these receptors is a C3H/HeJ mouse with alopecia areata. MHC haplotype of the strain: H2-k.

This clone has just a few counts. Gene names and germline refer to mouse. The read ends 4 residues before the CDR3 terminus; that terminus is restored from the germline J gene. The V gene is TRBV19, the J gene TRBJ1-1; D uncertain. Germline values: CDR1 FNHDT, CDR2 SITEND (reference sequence). CDR3 length equals 11 residues. The sequenced CDR3 bases are TGTGCCAGCAGTATGATCAGA. As protein: CASSMIR. In full, the CDR3 is CASSMIREVFF.

For this clone: The gene names given are mouse names. The CDR3 end lies 4 residues beyond the end of the read and is filled in from the germline J gene. The sample holds other DNA sequences that translate to the same CDR3. This chain connects TRBV13-1 to TRBJ2-2; the D gene is possibly TRBD2 (7 bases). Trimming took 3 bases from V and 0 from J, leaving 9 bases between them. The CDR3 contains 15 residues. Germline CDR1 and CDR2: NSHNY and SYGAGN. Partial CDR3 DNA: TGTGCCAGCAGTGCGGGGGGCTCAAACACCGGG. Translating gives CASSAGGSNTG. The whole CDR3 region reads CASSAGGSNTGQLYF.

About this clone itself: Gene names and germline match the mouse. From the germline J gene comes the end of the CDR3, since the read stops 3 residues before it. The chain employs TRBV1 and TRBJ1-6; tentatively, D is TRBD1 (5 bases). TRBJ1-6 is flagged as an ORF with uncertain function. This CDR3 has 14 residues. Trimming cost V 3 bases and J 5 bases, with 8 bases left between them. Germline CDR1 and CDR2: NSQYPW and LRSPGD (reference sequence). CDR3 DNA (partial): TGCACCTGCAGTGCCCAGGGCCATAATTCGCCC. It encodes CTCSAQGHNSP. In full, the CDR3 is CTCSAQGHNSPLYF.

In regard to this clone: Gene names follow the mouse nomenclature. CDR3 DNA (partial): TGTGCCAGCAGTGTCTGGGGACGGGGTGCAGAA. As protein: CASSVWGRGAE. From start to end, the CDR3 is CASSVWGRGAETLYF. The V call is TRBV13-3, the J call TRBJ2-3; TRBD2 is a possible D gene (6 bases). The read terminates 4 residues ahead of where the CDR3 ends, so the germline J gene completes it. This CDR3 has 15 amino acids. CDR1 and CDR2 (germline): NNHDY, SYVADS. V dropped 3 bases and J dropped 1 base, with 12 bases sitting between them.

This clone was seen a handful of times. Germline and genes here are mouse. The read comes to an end 4 residues before the CDR3 does, leaving the germline J gene to fill in the end. The V and J genes are TRBV5 and TRBJ1-1; tentatively, D is TRBD1 (5 bases). CDR3 length equals 15 residues. The germline V gene encodes CDR1 LGHNA and CDR2 YNLKQL (reference sequence). Trimming shortened V by 0 bases and J by 3 bases, and 11 bases separated the two germline ends. CDR3 DNA, as far as it was read: TGTGCCAGCAGCCAAGATGAGGGAGGGGACACA. Protein sequence: CASSQDEGGDT. The full CDR3 is CASSQDEGGDTEVFF.

A word on this clone: Gene names refer to mouse genes. Coverage ceases 4 residues before the CDR3 finishes, and the germline J gene fills in the end. Other DNA sequences in the sample encode the same CDR3. The chain joins TRBV1 to TRBJ1-1, with D perhaps TRBD1 (6 bases). There are 12 residues in the CDR3. Germline V gives CDR1 NSQYPW, CDR2 LRSPGD (reference sequence). CDR3 amino acids: CTCSAQGTEVFF. CDR3 DNA, as far as it was read: TGCACCTGCAGTGCACAGGGGACA.

In its sample, this clone was seen many times. Mouse germline and gene names are used. The CDR3 extends 4 residues past the end of the read, so its final part is completed from the germline J gene. This same CDR3 is encoded by further DNA sequences in the sample. The V call is TRBV13-1, the J call TRBJ2-3; D may be TRBD1 (5 bases). The CDR3 consists of 12 residues. In germline, CDR1 is NSHNY, CDR2 SYGAGN. V was clipped by 3 bases and J by 4 bases, with 6 bases between them. The covered CDR3 bases are TGTGCCAGCAGTGGGACATCAGAA. It encodes CASSGTSE. The whole CDR3 sequence reads CASSGTSETLYF.

About this clone itself: Genes and germline come from the mouse. The CDR3 end falls 4 residues outside the read, so it is completed with the germline J gene. The chain carries TRBV31 and TRBJ1-1; perhaps TRBD1 as D (6 bases). Germline V gene lookup returns CDR1 GKSSPN and CDR2 SITVG. CDR3 length equals 14 residues. V was trimmed by 1 base and J by 1 base, leaving 10 bases between them. The CDR3 protein is CAWSRRTENTEVFF. CDR3 bases read: TGTGCCTGGAGTCGACGGACAGAAAACACA.